This T cell receptor (beta chain) was found in a study of CD8+ T cells in alopecia areata. There are 13 residues in the CDR3. The V gene lost 5 bases and the J gene lost 2 bases, with 13 bases spanning the gap. Looked up from germline, CDR1 is SQVTM and CDR2 is ANQGSEA. General study points: Researchers reported that TCR sharing among patients proved less clear than in mice, possibly HLA-linked. Scalp lesions, especially in alopecia totalis/universalis, had higher clonality than normal scalp. Scalp and blood samples kept many expanded lesional clones throughout tofacitinib.

Comments on this clone: Its specificity is not known.

Treatment specified: oral pan-JAK inhibitor, 5-10 mg twice daily. PBMC-derived CD4+ and CD8+ T cells were sorted. The sequencing template was cDNA reverse transcribed from extracted RNA. Sequencing was performed with immunoSEQ multiplex PCR; in TCRdb, only in-frame clones are kept and a portion is missing. The table includes some 150,000 clones, roughly 80% detected once. The receptor was isolated from a human donor with alopecia areata. V is TRBV29-1 and J is TRBJ2-7; the D gene is possibly TRBD2 (5 bases). The sequences come from CD8+ T cells sorted from blood, collected at week 4, from a patient treated with tofacitinib. CDR3 sequence reads: CSVPFGIAYEQYF. CDR3 nucleotide sequence: TGCAGCGTTCCCTTCGGGATAGCCTACGAGCAGTACTTC.